This T cell receptor beta chain appears in the sequencing data of a study of early T cells in non-severe SARS-CoV-2 infection. Ten or more counts support this clonotype. This CDR3 is 17 amino acids long. Trimming took 2 bases from V and 3 from J; bases not matched to a gene: 8. The germline CDR1 and CDR2 sequences are SEHNR and FQNEAQ (reference sequence). Individual cDNA molecules each received unique molecular identifiers attached to them. Via MiXCR, TCRdb re-called the 5' RACE reads, giving one row per CDR3 protein. There are some 78,000 distinct CDR3 sequences in the sample; around 14% occur only once, and roughly 6% lies in the top ten.

This clonotype originated in an adult who was a healthcare worker with PCR-confirmed SARS-CoV-2 infection or an uninfected control (not recorded which). The sequenced sample was whole blood. V and J are TRBV7-9 and TRBJ2-1, with 9 bases fitting TRBD2. The CDR3 loop is CASSLFAAGGNYNEQFF. For the CDR3, the DNA is TGTGCCAGCAGCTTATTTGCAGCGGGAGGAAACTACAATGAGCAGTTCTTC.